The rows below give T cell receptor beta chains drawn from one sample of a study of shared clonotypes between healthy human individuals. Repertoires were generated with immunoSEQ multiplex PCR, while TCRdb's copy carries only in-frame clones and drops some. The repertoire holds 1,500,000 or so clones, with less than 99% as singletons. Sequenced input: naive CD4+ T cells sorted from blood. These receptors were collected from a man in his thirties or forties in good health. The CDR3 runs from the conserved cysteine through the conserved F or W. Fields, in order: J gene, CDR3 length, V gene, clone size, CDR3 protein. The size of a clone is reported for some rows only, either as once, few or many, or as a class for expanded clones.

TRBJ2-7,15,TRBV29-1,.,CSVGARAGKIYEQYF
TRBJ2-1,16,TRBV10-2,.,CASSDLGSSSYNEQFF
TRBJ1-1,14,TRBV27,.,CASSPQGRGTEAFF
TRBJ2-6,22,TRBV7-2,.,CASSLATKGWASEFSGANVLTF
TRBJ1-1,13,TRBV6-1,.,CASSVVMNTEAFF
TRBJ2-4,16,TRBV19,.,CASTLQGQGAKNIQYF
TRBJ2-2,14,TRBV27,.,CASRKGAMAGELFF
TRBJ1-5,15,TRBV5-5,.,CASSLGRDRNQPQHF
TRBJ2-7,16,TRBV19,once,CASSMLRGRAPYEQYF
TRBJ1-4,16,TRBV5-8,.,CASSLRVGSQGEKLFF
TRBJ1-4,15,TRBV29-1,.,CSVMTGGLANEKLFF
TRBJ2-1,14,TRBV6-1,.,CASSDGGSYNEQFF
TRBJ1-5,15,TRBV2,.,CASSDSGGSNQPQHF
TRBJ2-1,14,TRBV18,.,CASSPNWGDNEQFF
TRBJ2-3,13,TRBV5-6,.,CASSLAITDTQYF
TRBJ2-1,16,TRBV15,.,CATSRGGGRLYNEQFF
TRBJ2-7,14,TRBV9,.,CASSVVREGYEQYF
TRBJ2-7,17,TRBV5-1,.,CASSLDPRRAGNYEQYF
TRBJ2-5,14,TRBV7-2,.,CASSWDWYQETQYF
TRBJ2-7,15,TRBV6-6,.,CASRRNRDGSYEQYF
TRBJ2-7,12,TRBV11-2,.,CASRTGLSEQYF
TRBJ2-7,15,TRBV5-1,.,CASSHGTGISYEQYF
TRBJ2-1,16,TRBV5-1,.,CASSFLGGAVHNEQFF
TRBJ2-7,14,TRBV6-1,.,CASSTGLAEGEQYF
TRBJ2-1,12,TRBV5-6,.,CASSLSGTGTFF
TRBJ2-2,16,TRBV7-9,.,CASSLNPPRDTGELFF
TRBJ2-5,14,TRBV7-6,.,CASSPVGGQETQYF
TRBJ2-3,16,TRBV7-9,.,CASSPLPVGIPDTQYF
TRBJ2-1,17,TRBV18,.,CASSPPSGSSSYNEQFF
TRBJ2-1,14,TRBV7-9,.,CASSTDRSYNEQFF
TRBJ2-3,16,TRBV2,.,CASSGLASGGTDTQYF
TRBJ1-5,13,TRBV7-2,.,CASSFYQNQPQHF
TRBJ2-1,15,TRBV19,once,CASSPGWSSYNEQFF
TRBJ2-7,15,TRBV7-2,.,CASSGGLAGPYEQYF
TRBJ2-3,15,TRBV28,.,CASSSLAKPTDTQYF
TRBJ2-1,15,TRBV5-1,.,CASSSGQGSYNEQFF
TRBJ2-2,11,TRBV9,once,CASTRTGELFF
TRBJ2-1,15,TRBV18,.,CASSPPGLASNEQFF
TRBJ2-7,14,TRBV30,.,CAWRRTGLIYEQYF
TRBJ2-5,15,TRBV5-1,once,CASSLPQGGQETQYF
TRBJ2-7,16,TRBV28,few,CASSFSAAGGPYEQYF
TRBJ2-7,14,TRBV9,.,CASSVQGNSYEQYF
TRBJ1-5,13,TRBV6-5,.,CASSFRANQPQHF
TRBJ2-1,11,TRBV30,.,CAWRLANEQFF
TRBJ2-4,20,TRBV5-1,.,CASSLDALTGLQLAKNIQYF
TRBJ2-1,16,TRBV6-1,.,CASSVSSGQPYNEQFF
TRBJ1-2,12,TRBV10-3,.,CAIRQGADGYTF
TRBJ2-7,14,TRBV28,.,CASSLPGQDYEQYF
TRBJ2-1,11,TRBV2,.,CAGTGSGEQFF
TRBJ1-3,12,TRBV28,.,CASRNPGNTIYF
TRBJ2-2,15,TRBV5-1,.,CASSFYARDTGELFF
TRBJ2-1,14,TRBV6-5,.,CASSRLAGGYEQFF
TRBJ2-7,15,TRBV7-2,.,CASSLVPTVTYEQYF